One and the same sample provided the 26 T cell receptor beta chains below, sequenced in a study of prognosis after radiotherapy for stage I lung cancer (dated by TCRdb to the early 2020s). Reads for this sample came from an Illumina HiSeq 3000. Two rounds of multiplex PCR on genomic DNA were used to amplify the TCR beta CDR3 region. In the first round of PCR, primers specific to each TRBV and TRBJ gene were used, and the primer sequences are filed in Chinese patent CN105087789A. The public reads were run again by TCRdb, first through fastp at Q25 and then through MiXCR, and only productive beta chains were kept. Duplicate CDR3 protein sequences are folded into a single record with the most common DNA and genes. The sample records around 20,000 distinct CDR3 sequences, 55% of which are singletons. The ten biggest clones cover about 25% of the sample. The sample consisted of PBMCs, taken before or after stereotactic body radiation therapy (not recorded which). All receptors come from a donor at least 50 years old with non-small cell lung cancer.

The chain uses TRBV28 and TRBJ2-2; D is ambiguous. The CDR3 is 17 amino acids. Trimming pared 4 bases from V and 0 bases from J, leaving 15 bases between. The germline CDR1 and CDR2 sequences are MDHEN and SYDVKM. CDR3 sequence: CASSSPVVRSNTGELFF. CDR3 sequence (DNA): TGTGCCAGCAGTTCCCCGGTGGTTAGGTCGAACACCGGGGAGCTGTTTTTT.

The V and J genes are TRBV19 and TRBJ2-1, with 10 bases aligning to TRBD1. V lost 0 bases, J lost 7 bases, and 3 bases stayed unmatched. This CDR3 region has 15 residues. Germline V gene data show CDR1 as LNHDA and CDR2 as SQIVND (reference sequence). The CDR3 nucleotides read TGTGCCAGTAGTATAGATCGGACAGGGGGTAATGAGCAGTTCTTC. The encoded protein is CASSIDRTGGNEQFF.

This clonotype came up many times. The chain uses TRBV15 and TRBJ2-5; D may be TRBD2 (5 bases). The CDR3 consists of 15 residues. Germline CDR1 is LNHNV and CDR2 is YYDKDF (reference sequence). V lost 5 bases and J 4 bases, leaving 17 bases between the germline ends. Here the CDR3 DNA reads TGTGCCACCAGCGGACCCAAGGAGGCGTCAGAGACCCAGTACTTC. This translates into CATSGPKEASETQYF.

This clonotype was picked up many times. V is TRBV20-1 and J is TRBJ2-3; TRBD2 agrees at 10 bases. The J segment lost 5 bases and the V segment lost 5 bases, leaving 10 bases of the junction unmatched. The CDR3 length is 15 residues. Germline V gives CDR1 DFQATT, CDR2 SNEGSKA (reference sequence). Here the CDR3 reads CSADSGRPHIDTQYF. The CDR3 nucleotides are TGCAGTGCTGATAGCGGGAGGCCGCACATAGATACGCAGTATTTT.

CDR3 nucleotide sequence: TGCAGTGCTAGAGCAAATAGCGGCTCCTACAATGAGCAGTTCTTC. It encodes CSARANSGSYNEQFF. The chain employs TRBV20-1 and TRBJ2-1; D is possibly TRBD2 (6 bases). This CDR3 is 15 amino acids long. Trimming cost V 1 base and J 0 bases, with 10 bases left between them. CDR1 and CDR2 (germline): DFQATT, SNEGSKA (reference sequence).

This clonotype occurred once. The chain has TRBV5-6 and TRBJ2-3; D is ambiguous. Germline V gives CDR1 SGHDT, CDR2 YYEEEE. The CDR3 totals 13 residues. Trimming removed 2 bases from V and 1 base from J, with 5 bases in between. CDR3 region: CASSLLRTDTQYF. The DNA of the CDR3 is TGTGCCAGCAGCTTACTACGCACAGATACGCAGTATTTT.

This clonotype was picked up many times. This chain uses TRBV5-1 with TRBJ1-1; possibly TRBD1 for D (5 bases). V was trimmed by 4 bases and J by 0 bases, leaving 13 bases between them. The CDR3 has 15 amino acids. The germline CDR1 and CDR2 sequences are SGHRS and YFSETQ. The CDR3 protein is CASSIDRDLNTEAFF. The DNA of the CDR3 is TGCGCCAGCAGCATAGATCGGGACCTGAACACTGAAGCTTTCTTT.

The rearrangement uses TRBV6-5 and TRBJ2-7; TRBD1 or TRBD2 may be the D gene (5 bases each). CDR1 is MNHEY, CDR2 SVGAGI, per germline. The CDR3 consists of 14 residues. The V end lost 4 bases, the J end lost 3 bases, and 13 bases lay between the germline ends. The CDR3 here is CASSSGHMDYEQYF. The CDR3 region has the DNA TGTGCCAGCAGTTCGGGGCACATGGACTACGAGCAGTACTTC.

The genes are TRBV7-2 and TRBJ2-7; 8 nucleotides match TRBD2. This CDR3 contains 14 residues. Germline CDR1 is SGHTA and CDR2 is FQGNSA. J lost 4 bases, V lost 4 bases, and 6 bases had no gene match. The CDR3: CASSYSGITYEQYF. CDR3 coding DNA: TGTGCCAGCAGCTATAGCGGGATTACATACGAGCAGTACTTC.

Worth noting for this clonotype: A far bigger clonotype differs at one base, so this is likely a read error. The CDR3 coding sequence is TGTGCCAGCATCTTAGCCTGGACAGGGACTGGCTACACCTTC. Protein sequence: CASILAWTGTGYTF. The rearrangement uses TRBV11-3 and TRBJ1-2; 8 bases fit TRBD1. The CDR3 runs 14 residues. CDR1 and CDR2 (germline): SGHNT, YENEEA. The complete variable domain, with remaining parts taken from reference TRBV11-3 and TRBJ1-2, reads EAGVVQSPRYKIIEKKQPVAFWCNPISGHNTLYWYLQNLGQGPELLIRYENEEAVDDSQLPKDRFSAERLKGVDSTLKIQPAELGDSAVYLCASILAWTGTGYTFGSGTRLTVV.

In the case of this clonotype: Relative to the germline gene, one junction end is altered; a read error may explain this. The CDR3, as DNA: TGTCCCAGCAGCCCCGGACTAGCGGGAGTTGTGGCCAACGTCCTGACTTTC. Amino acid sequence: CPSSPGLAGVVANVLTF. The rearrangement links TRBV7-9 to TRBJ2-6; 13 bases align to TRBD2. The CDR3 has 17 amino acids. Germline assignment: CDR1 SEHNR and CDR2 FQNEAQ (reference sequence).

This clonotype is labeled medium-sized. The gene calls are TRBV30 and TRBJ1-4; TRBD1 might be the D (6 bases). The CDR3 length is 14 residues. V was clipped by 0 bases and J by 6 bases, with 11 bases between them. CDR1 is GTSNPN and CDR2 is SVGIG in the germline V gene (reference sequence). As DNA, the CDR3 is TGTGCCTGGAGTGTGTGGGGGGGCGATGAAAAACTGTTTTTT. Residues: CAWSVWGGDEKLFF.

Regarding this clonotype: This is likely an artifact of a read error, given a far larger clone one base away. V and J are TRBV6-5 and TRBJ2-1; D possibly uses TRBD1 or TRBD2 (5 bases each). V lost 9 bases and J 0 bases, leaving 15 bases between the germline ends. This CDR3 contains 15 residues. Germline loops: CDR1 MNHEY, CDR2 SVGAGI. CDR3 sequence: CARSKEGYSYNEQFF. The CDR3 DNA is TGTGCCAGAAGTAAAGAGGGGTACTCCTACAATGAGCAGTTCTTC.

This clonotype has a count of ten or more. V is TRBV7-2 and J is TRBJ2-2; TRBD2 agrees at 11 bases. Germline lookup yields CDR1 SGHTA and CDR2 FQGNSA. The CDR3 is 17 residues long. V trimming: 5 bases; J trimming: 7 bases; junction bases outside the gene matches: 12. Here the CDR3 reads CASSRKSLAGVVGELFF. The CDR3 DNA is TGTGCCAGCAGCAGAAAGTCACTAGCGGGAGTTGTCGGGGAGCTGTTTTTT.

The chain recombines TRBV19 with TRBJ2-1; 7 positions agree with TRBD2. The CDR3 runs 14 residues. V dropped 10 bases and J dropped 9; count of bases not matched to a gene: 15. The V gene's germline CDR1 is LNHDA and CDR2 SQIVND (reference sequence). The CDR3 here is CANLGASGSGEQFF. CDR3 DNA: TGTGCCAACCTAGGTGCTAGCGGTAGTGGTGAGCAGTTCTTC.

This clonotype came up many times. The rearrangement links TRBV19 to TRBJ1-1; D is undetermined. Germline loops: CDR1 LNHDA, CDR2 SQIVND (reference sequence). Trimming took 5 bases from V and 5 from J, leaving 12 bases between them. CDR3 size: 13 residues. Here the CDR3 reads CASSPVGRTEAFF. As DNA, the CDR3 is TGTGCCAGTAGTCCTGTGGGTAGGACTGAAGCTTTCTTT.

This clonotype has at least ten counts. The J gene is TRBJ1-2, the V gene TRBV20-1; 9 bases are shared with TRBD1. This CDR3 is 13 amino acids long. In germline, CDR1 is DFQATT, CDR2 SNEGSKA (reference sequence). With V trimmed by 4 bases and J by 4 bases, 4 bases remained unmatched. The CDR3 here is CSAIQGASYGYTF. The CDR3 DNA follows: TGCAGTGCTATACAGGGGGCGAGCTATGGCTACACCTTC.

V and J are TRBV11-2 and TRBJ1-2; 10 nucleotides match TRBD1. The J segment lost 7 bases and the V segment lost 6 bases, leaving 11 bases of the junction unmatched. CDR1 and CDR2 (germline): SGHAT, FQNNGV. The CDR3 has 15 amino acids. CDR3 nucleotide sequence: TGTGCCAGCAGAAATCCGGGACAGGGGATTGGTGGCTACACCTTC. Its protein product is CASRNPGQGIGGYTF.

This clonotype was seen many times. V usage is TRBV6-4 and J usage is TRBJ2-2, with 11 bases aligning to TRBD2. CDR1 is MRHNA, CDR2 SNTAGT, per germline. V shed 7 bases, J shed 5 bases, and the junction held 3 bases outside the gene matches. The CDR3 runs to 14 residues. The chain's CDR3 is CASKLAGETGELFF. DNA for the CDR3: TGTGCCAGCAAACTAGCGGGAGAAACCGGGGAGCTGTTTTTT.

The chain combines TRBV20-1 with TRBJ1-1; 8 nucleotides align to TRBD1. This CDR3 is 12 amino acids long. The germline V gene has CDR1 DFQATT and CDR2 SNEGSKA (reference sequence). V gave up 3 bases and J gave up 3 bases; unmatched junction bases: 0. The CDR3 sequence is CSARTGDTEAFF. The CDR3 DNA is TGCAGTGCTAGGACAGGGGACACTGAAGCTTTCTTT.

This clonotype is classed as medium-sized (0.01 to 0.1%). The rearrangement joins TRBV5-1 to TRBJ2-7; D perhaps matches TRBD1 (5 bases). This CDR3 has 13 amino acids. Germline V lookup: CDR1 SGHRS, CDR2 YFSETQ. V was trimmed by 2 bases and J by 6 bases, leaving 12 bases between them. CDR3 DNA: TGCGCCAGCAGCTTCCTCCAGGGTGGCGAGCAGTACTTC. This sequence encodes CASSFLQGGEQYF.

This clonotype was seen a few times. One base away lies a much larger clone, so this may be a sequencing read error. CDR3 region: CAWSVPFGHPSQETQYF. CDR3 DNA sequence: TGTGCCTGGAGTGTACCCTTCGGGCATCCGAGCCAAGAGACCCAGTACTTC. The V call is TRBV30, the J call TRBJ2-5; D unresolved. The germline V gene encodes CDR1 GTSNPN and CDR2 SVGIG (reference sequence). Between the trimmed V and J ends, which lost 0 bases and 1 base, there was a span of 18 bases. This CDR3 has 17 residues.

In its sample, this clonotype was seen a few times. The chain is built from TRBV7-2 and TRBJ1-2; D is ambiguous. Trimming shortened V by 3 bases and J by 7 bases, and 12 bases separated the two germline ends. The CDR3 consists of 13 residues. The V gene's germline CDR1 is SGHTA and CDR2 FQGNSA. DNA of the CDR3: TGTGCCAGCAGCTTGGGTCCCAGTTCTGGCTACACCTTC. Translating gives CASSLGPSSGYTF.

This clonotype appeared many times. The genes are TRBV5-4 and TRBJ1-2; possibly TRBD1 for D (6 bases). The CDR3 extends over 13 amino acids. Trimming cost V 0 bases and J 4 bases, with 7 bases left between them. Germline CDR1 SGHNT, CDR2 YYREEE (reference sequence). CDR3 sequence (DNA): TGTGCCAGCAGCTTGGAACAGGGCTATGGCTACACCTTC. This translates into CASSLEQGYGYTF.

This clonotype occurred many times. The rearrangement joins TRBV15 to TRBJ2-4, with D uncertain. CDR1 LNHNV and CDR2 YYDKDF come from the germline V gene (reference sequence). Trimming took off 0 bases at V and 9 bases at J, with 15 bases between the two ends. This CDR3 is 15 amino acids long. The CDR3 protein is CATSRDKRVGVIQYF. The CDR3 DNA follows: TGTGCCACCAGCAGAGATAAAAGGGTTGGCGTCATTCAGTACTTC. Complete variable domain (other parts from reference TRBV15 and TRBJ2-4): DAMVIQNPRYQVTQFGKPVTLSCSQTLNHNVMYWYQQKSSQAPKLLFHYYDKDFNNEADTPDNFQSRRPNTSFCFLDIRSPGLGDTAMYLCATSRDKRVGVIQYFGAGTRLSVL.

By share, this clonotype ranks as medium-sized. The rearrangement joins TRBV20-1 to TRBJ2-3; the match to TRBD2 covers 8 bases. The CDR3 spans 16 residues. Germline V lookup: CDR1 DFQATT, CDR2 SNEGSKA (reference sequence). With 3 bases clipped from V and 0 bases from J, the junction kept 8 bases outside the gene matches. The CDR3 sequence: CSASPPSGLSTDTQYF. As DNA, the CDR3 is TGCAGTGCTAGCCCGCCTAGCGGGCTCAGCACAGATACGCAGTATTTT.